These 18 T cell receptor beta chains were all obtained from the same sample, sequenced in a study of blood T cell repertoires in COVID-19. Sequencing was performed with immunoSEQ multiplex PCR; in TCRdb, only in-frame clones are kept and a portion is missing. The sample includes 130,000 or so clones, 70% to 80% of them seen just once. The sequencing input was peripheral blood. All receptors derive from a man aged 45-65 years with acute or convalescent COVID-19.

The rearrangement joins TRBV11-3 to TRBJ2-1; 7 bases line up with TRBD2. With V trimmed by 5 bases and J by 9 bases, 7 bases remained unmatched. Germline V CDR1 and CDR2: SGHNT, YENEEA. The CDR3 extends over 13 amino acids. CDR3 loop: CASSPRREGEQFF. The CDR3 region has the DNA TGTGCCAGCAGCCCAAGGAGGGAGGGTGAGCAGTTCTTC.

This rearrangement joins TRBV10-3 to TRBJ2-7, with 9 bases matching TRBD1. Germline V gene lookup returns CDR1 ENHRY and CDR2 SYGVKD. J gave up 6 bases and V 4 bases, and 7 bases lay outside the gene matches. There are 14 residues in the CDR3. The CDR3 spells CAISGAGTGSEQYF. The CDR3 DNA is TGTGCCATCAGTGGGGCCGGGACAGGGAGCGAGCAGTACTTC.

The J gene is TRBJ2-7, the V gene TRBV7-8, with a tentative D call TRBD1 (6 bases). Per germline, CDR1 SGHVS and CDR2 FQNEAQ. V was cut by 5 bases and J by 4 bases, with 12 bases left in between. The length of the CDR3 is 13 residues. CDR3 in DNA: TGTGCCAGCAGCATTGACAGGTTTTACGAGCAGTACGTC. It yields the protein CASSIDRFYEQYV.

The chain joins TRBV9 to TRBJ2-5; 7 bases fit TRBD1. V was clipped by 4 bases and J by 4 bases; unmatched bases: 7. The CDR3 spans 14 residues. Germline V lookup: CDR1 SGDLS, CDR2 YYNGEE. CDR3 DNA sequence: TGTGCCAGCAGCCGCGGCAGGGGGACAGAGACCCAGTACTTC. Its protein is CASSRGRGTETQYF.

The chain couples TRBV10-1 to TRBJ1-1; TRBD1 matches 7 bases. V was clipped by 0 bases and J by 6 bases; unmatched bases: 7. Germline V gives CDR1 WNHNN, CDR2 SYGVQD (reference sequence). This CDR3 is built from 15 residues. The CDR3 sequence: CASSESRRTGPEAFF. In nucleotides, the CDR3 is TGCGCCAGCAGTGAGTCGAGGCGGACAGGCCCTGAAGCTTTCTTT.

V is TRBV7-8 and J is TRBJ1-1; D uncertain. This CDR3 has 13 amino acids. CDR1 and CDR2 (germline): SGHVS, FQNEAQ. The ends were cut back, 6 bases at V and 6 bases at J, with 14 bases in the middle. The CDR3 is CASSLPPGAEAFF. CDR3 nucleotide sequence: TGTGCCAGCAGTCTACCCCCAGGCGCTGAAGCTTTCTTT.

This clone was counted a few times. V and J are TRBV11-2 and TRBJ1-5; 8 bases are shared with TRBD1. The germline gives CDR1 SGHAT, CDR2 FQNNGV. The CDR3 spans 15 residues. The V and J ends lost 5 bases and 0 bases, in that order; junction bases with no gene match: 3. CDR3 protein: CASSLDRVSNQPQHF. Here the CDR3 DNA reads TGTGCCAGCAGCCTGGACAGGGTTAGCAATCAGCCCCAGCATTTT. The variable domain in full, with the rest retrieved from reference TRBV11-2 and TRBJ1-5, is EAGVAQSPRYKIIEKRQSVAFWCNPISGHATLYWYQQILGQGPKLLIQFQNNGVVDDSQLPKDRFSAERLKGVDSTLKIQPAKLEDSAVYLCASSLDRVSNQPQHFGDGTRLSIL.

The chain links TRBV5-6 to TRBJ2-5; D is undetermined. Germline loops: CDR1 SGHDT, CDR2 YYEEEE. Deletions cut 3 bases from V and 5 bases from J, with 8 bases between. This CDR3 is 12 amino acids long. In nucleotides, the CDR3 is TGTGCCAGCAGCTCCTTCTCGGAGACCCAGTACTTC. Its translation: CASSSFSETQYF.

This clone was seen just once. This chain uses TRBV30 with TRBJ1-1; a weak D match, TRBD1 (6 bases). CDR1 is GTSNPN and CDR2 is SVGIG in the germline V gene (reference sequence). The CDR3 sequence is 15 residues long. V was pared by 0 bases and J by 1 base, with 12 bases between. CDR3 sequence (DNA): TGTGCCTGGAGTGTAGGGGGTCGGGGGAACACTGAAGCTTTCTTT. Amino acids: CAWSVGGRGNTEAFF.

V and J are TRBV7-8 and TRBJ2-5; 8 bases agree with TRBD1. The germline V gene has CDR1 SGHVS and CDR2 FQNEAQ. The CDR3 loop spans 16 amino acids. The V segment lost 2 bases and the J segment 5 bases; nucleotides outside the gene matches: 10. CDR3 sequence (DNA): TGTGCCAGCAGCTTAAAAAGGGACAGGCCTGTGGAGACCCAGTACTTC. Protein: CASSLKRDRPVETQYF.

The table lists this clone with a few counts. V and J are TRBV12-3 or TRBV12-4 and TRBJ1-1, with D perhaps TRBD1 (6 bases). V lost 9 bases and J 4 bases, leaving 15 bases between the germline ends. CDR3 length equals 13 residues. CDR3 in DNA: TGTGCCAGTGACGGACCACAGGGCACTGAAGCTTTCTTT. Its protein is CASDGPQGTEAFF.

The V call is TRBV7-9, the J call TRBJ1-4; 10 bases fit TRBD1. Germline loops: CDR1 SEHNR, CDR2 FQNEAQ (reference sequence). The CDR3 loop spans 16 amino acids. V lost 2 bases to trimming and J lost 7 bases; unmatched junction nucleotides: 7. In DNA form, the CDR3 reads TGTGCCAGCAGCTTAACGACAGGGGGCGAAAGTGAAAAACTGTTTTTT. This encodes CASSLTTGGESEKLFF.

The count of this clone is one. V is TRBV5-1 and J is TRBJ1-1, with no clear D. The V and J ends lost 0 bases and 0 bases respectively, with 3 bases between them. This CDR3 has 13 residues. CDR1 and CDR2 (germline): SGHRS, YFSETQ. In DNA form, the CDR3 reads TGCGCCAGCAGCTTGGATATGAACACTGAAGCTTTCTTT. The encoded protein is CASSLDMNTEAFF.

This clone was counted between two and nine times. The V gene is TRBV27, the J gene TRBJ1-4; D remains ambiguous. Trimming took 5 bases from V and 8 from J, leaving 12 bases between them. The germline CDR1 and CDR2 sequences are MNHEY and SMNVEV (reference sequence). This CDR3 contains 13 residues. CDR3 region: CASSPPRGEKLFF. As DNA, the CDR3 is TGTGCCAGCAGTCCGCCGAGAGGAGAAAAACTGTTTTTT.

J is TRBJ1-4 and V is TRBV2, with D possibly matching TRBD1 (6 bases). V lost 4 bases, J lost 8 bases, and 14 bases lay in between. Germline V lookup: CDR1 SNHLY, CDR2 FYNNEI. CDR3 length equals 14 residues. In DNA, the CDR3 is TGTGCCAGCAGTGCCCAGGGGATTGGGGAAAAACTGTTTTTT. Translating gives CASSAQGIGEKLFF. The variable domain in full, completed from reference TRBV2 and TRBJ1-4, reads EPEVTQTPSHQVTQMGQEVILRCVPISNHLYFYWYRQILGQKVEFLVSFYNNEISEKSEIFDDQFSVERPDGSNFTLKIRSTKLEDSAMYFCASSAQGIGEKLFFGSGTQLSVL.

This CDR3 reads CASSPWTGPDGYTF. CDR3 nucleotide sequence: TGTGCCAGCTCACCCTGGACAGGTCCCGATGGCTACACCTTC. The V and J genes are TRBV18 and TRBJ1-2, with 7 bases matching TRBD1. CDR1 is KGHSH and CDR2 is LQKENI in the germline V gene. The CDR3 runs 14 residues. V dropped 3 bases and J dropped 6; count of bases not matched to a gene: 7.

This chain links TRBV5-4 with TRBJ2-3; TRBD2 might be the D (5 bases). The CDR3 consists of 14 residues. CDR1 is SGHNT and CDR2 is YYREEE in the germline V gene (reference sequence). V was pared by 2 bases and J by 1 base, with 8 bases between. The CDR3 sequence is CASSFPGGTDTQYF. CDR3 sequence (DNA): TGTGCCAGCAGCTTCCCCGGGGGCACAGATACGCAGTATTTT.

This clone was seen only a few times. V and J are TRBV9 and TRBJ2-1, with D maybe TRBD2 (5 bases). Looked up from germline, CDR1 is SGDLS and CDR2 is YYNGEE. Trimming shortened V by 0 bases and J by 0 bases, and 10 bases separated the two germline ends. The CDR3 contains 16 residues. The CDR3 DNA sequence: TGTGCCAGCAGCGTAGGTGAGGGCAGCTCCTACAATGAGCAGTTCTTC. This gives the protein CASSVGEGSSYNEQFF.